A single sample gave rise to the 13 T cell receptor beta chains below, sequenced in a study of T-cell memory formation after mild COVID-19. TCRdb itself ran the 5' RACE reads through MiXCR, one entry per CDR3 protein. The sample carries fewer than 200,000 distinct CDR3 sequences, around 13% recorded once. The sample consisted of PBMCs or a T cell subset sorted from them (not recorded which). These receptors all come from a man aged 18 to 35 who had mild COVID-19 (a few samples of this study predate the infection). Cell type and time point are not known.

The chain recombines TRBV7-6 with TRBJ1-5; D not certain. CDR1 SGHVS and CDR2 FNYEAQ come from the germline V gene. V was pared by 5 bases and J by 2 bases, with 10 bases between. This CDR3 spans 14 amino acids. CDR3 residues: CASSPEKGNQPQHF. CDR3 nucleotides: TGTGCCAGCAGCCCCGAGAAAGGCAATCAGCCCCAGCATTTT.

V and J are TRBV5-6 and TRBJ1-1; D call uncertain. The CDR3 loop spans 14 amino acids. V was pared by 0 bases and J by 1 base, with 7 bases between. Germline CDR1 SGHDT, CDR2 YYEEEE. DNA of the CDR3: TGTGCCAGCAGCTTGGGTGGAGGGAACACTGAAGCTTTCTTT. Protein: CASSLGGGNTEAFF.

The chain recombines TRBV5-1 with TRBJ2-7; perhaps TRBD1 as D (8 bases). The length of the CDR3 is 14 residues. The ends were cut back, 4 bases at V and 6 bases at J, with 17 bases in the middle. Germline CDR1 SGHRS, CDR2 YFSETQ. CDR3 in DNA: TGCGCCAGCAGCGGACAGGGAGGGGAGGGCGAGCAGTACGTC. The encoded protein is CASSGQGGEGEQYV.

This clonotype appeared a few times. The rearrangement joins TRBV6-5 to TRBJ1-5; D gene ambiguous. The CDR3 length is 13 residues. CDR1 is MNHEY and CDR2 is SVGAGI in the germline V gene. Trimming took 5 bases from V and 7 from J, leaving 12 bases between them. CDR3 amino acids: CASSSGYWQPQHF. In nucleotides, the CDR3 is TGTGCCAGCAGTAGCGGGTATTGGCAGCCCCAGCATTTT.

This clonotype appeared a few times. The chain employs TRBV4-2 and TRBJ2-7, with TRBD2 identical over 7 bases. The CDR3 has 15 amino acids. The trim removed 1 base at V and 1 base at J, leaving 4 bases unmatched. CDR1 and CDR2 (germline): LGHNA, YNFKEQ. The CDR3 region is CASSQVGEGSYEQYF. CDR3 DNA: TGTGCCAGCAGCCAAGTCGGGGAGGGTTCCTACGAGCAGTACTTC.

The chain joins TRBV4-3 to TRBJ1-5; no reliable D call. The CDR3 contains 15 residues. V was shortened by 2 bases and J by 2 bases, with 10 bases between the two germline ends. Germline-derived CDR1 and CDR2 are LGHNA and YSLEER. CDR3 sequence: CASSQSSRGNQPQHF. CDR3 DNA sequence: TGCGCCAGCAGCCAATCGAGTAGGGGCAATCAGCCCCAGCATTTT.

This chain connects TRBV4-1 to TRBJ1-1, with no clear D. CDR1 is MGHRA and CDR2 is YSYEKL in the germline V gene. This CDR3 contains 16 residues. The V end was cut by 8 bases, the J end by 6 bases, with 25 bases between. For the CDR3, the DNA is TGCGCCAGCCTCCCGGCCCGGACTACAACCTACGCTGAAGCTTTCTTT. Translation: CASLPARTTTYAEAFF.

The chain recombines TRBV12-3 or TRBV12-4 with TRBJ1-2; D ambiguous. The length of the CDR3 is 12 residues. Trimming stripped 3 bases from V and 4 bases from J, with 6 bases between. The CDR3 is CASSFVRYGYTF. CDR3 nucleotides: TGTGCCAGCAGTTTTGTACGCTATGGCTACACCTTC.

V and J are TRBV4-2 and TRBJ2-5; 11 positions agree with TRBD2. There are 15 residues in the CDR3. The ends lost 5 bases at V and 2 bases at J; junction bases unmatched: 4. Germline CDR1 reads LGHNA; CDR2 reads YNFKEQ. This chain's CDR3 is CASSEIAGGQETQYF. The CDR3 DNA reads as TGTGCCAGCAGCGAGATAGCGGGGGGGCAAGAGACCCAGTACTTC.

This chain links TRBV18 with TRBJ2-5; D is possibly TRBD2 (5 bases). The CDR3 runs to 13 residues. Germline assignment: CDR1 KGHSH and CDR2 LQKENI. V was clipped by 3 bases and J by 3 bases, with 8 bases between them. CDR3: CASSPLAEETQYF. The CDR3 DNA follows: TGTGCCAGCTCACCCCTAGCCGAAGAGACCCAGTACTTC.

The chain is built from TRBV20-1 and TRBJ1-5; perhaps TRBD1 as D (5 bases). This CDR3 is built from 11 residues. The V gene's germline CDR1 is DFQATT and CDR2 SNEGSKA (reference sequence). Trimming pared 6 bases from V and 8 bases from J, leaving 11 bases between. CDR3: CSAGWGEPQHF. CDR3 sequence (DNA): TGCAGTGCCGGGTGGGGGGAGCCCCAGCATTTT.

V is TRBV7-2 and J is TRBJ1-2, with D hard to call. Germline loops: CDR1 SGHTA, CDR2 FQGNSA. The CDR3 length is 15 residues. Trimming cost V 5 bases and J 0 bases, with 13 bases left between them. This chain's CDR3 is CASSQAYSSNYGYTF. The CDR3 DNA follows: TGTGCCAGCAGCCAGGCGTACAGTTCTAACTATGGCTACACCTTC.

CDR3 loop: CASSPVIASETQYF. The CDR3 DNA is TGCGCCAGCAGCCCCGTCATAGCTAGCGAGACCCAGTACTTC. J is TRBJ2-5 and V is TRBV10-1, with D possibly TRBD2 on 5 matching bases. CDR1 is WNHNN and CDR2 is SYGVQD in the germline V gene (reference sequence). Trimming pared 6 bases from V and 5 bases from J, leaving 16 bases between. This CDR3 comprises 14 residues.